A single sample is the source of the 14 T cell receptor beta chains below, sequenced in a study of cytomegalovirus exposure and HLA in healthy donors. The PCR had 60 Vbeta and 13 Jbeta primers. Generated by immunoSEQ multiplex PCR, the TCRdb table keeps only in-frame clones and is missing some. The sample consists of roughly 200,000 clones, just over 75% of them appearing once. Material for sequencing was PBMCs. All receptors come from a man younger than 40 in good health and CMV-seronegative.

Concerning this clone itself: Additional DNA sequences in this sample encode the identical CDR3. The CDR3 spells CASSLARGRETQYF. CDR3 sequence (DNA): TGCGCCAGCAGCTTGGCCAGGGGGCGGGAGACCCAGTACTTC. The rearrangement uses TRBV5-1 and TRBJ2-5; 8 nucleotides align to TRBD1. The CDR3 has 14 residues. Trimming cost V 0 bases and J 5 bases; bases outside gene matches: 3. In germline, CDR1 is SGHRS, CDR2 YFSETQ.

CDR3: CASRDGTSGSDEQFF. The CDR3 DNA follows: TGTGCCAGCAGAGACGGGACTAGCGGGAGCGATGAGCAGTTCTTC. This chain links TRBV6-1 with TRBJ2-1; TRBD2 matches 14 bases. The CDR3 consists of 15 residues. The trim removed 6 bases at V and 8 bases at J, leaving 6 bases unmatched. CDR1 is MNHNS and CDR2 is SASEGT in the germline V gene.

The chain has TRBV5-1 and TRBJ2-7; 9 nucleotides match TRBD2. This CDR3 is 14 amino acids long. Per germline, CDR1 SGHRS and CDR2 YFSETQ. J gave up 6 bases and V 4 bases, and 8 bases lay outside the gene matches. The CDR3, as DNA: TGCGCCAGCAGCCTCGGGACTAGCTCCGGCGAGCAGTACTTC. This gives the protein CASSLGTSSGEQYF.

V gene TRBV2 combines with J gene TRBJ2-6, with 8 nucleotides matching TRBD1. Per germline, CDR1 SNHLY and CDR2 FYNNEI. V was pared by 10 bases and J by 0 bases, with 5 bases of the junction left unmatched. The length of the CDR3 is 15 residues. The CDR3, as DNA: TGTGCCATCGGACAGGGCTACTCTGGGGCCAACGTCCTGACTTTC. It yields the protein CAIGQGYSGANVLTF.

This chain connects TRBV6-5 to TRBJ2-1; tentative D call: TRBD1 (7 bases). CDR1 and CDR2 (germline): MNHEY, SVGAGI. This CDR3 contains 15 residues. Trimming took 4 bases from V and 0 from J, leaving 10 bases between them. The CDR3 sequence: CASSFQGGSYNEQFF. The CDR3 coding sequence is TGTGCCAGCAGTTTCCAGGGGGGCTCCTACAATGAGCAGTTCTTC.

This rearrangement joins TRBV4-1 to TRBJ2-3; D is perhaps TRBD1 (6 bases). V was pared by 2 bases and J by 4 bases, with 7 bases between. Germline V gene data show CDR1 as MGHRA and CDR2 as YSYEKL. The CDR3 has 13 amino acids. CDR3 bases: TGCGCCAGCAGCCAACACAGGGCAGATACGCAGTATTTT. Protein product: CASSQHRADTQYF.

This clone has only a few counts. V usage is TRBV27 and J usage is TRBJ2-7, with D uncertain. Germline V lookup: CDR1 MNHEY, CDR2 SMNVEV (reference sequence). V shed 5 bases and J shed 3 bases, with 17 bases lying between them. The CDR3 totals 15 residues. The CDR3 is CASSPSADSRYEQYF. The CDR3 region has the DNA TGTGCCAGCAGTCCTTCTGCCGACTCACGCTACGAGCAGTACTTC.

The rearrangement links TRBV6-6 to TRBJ1-1, with D possibly matching TRBD1 (5 bases). Germline V gene sequence: CDR1 MNHNY, CDR2 SVGAGI (reference sequence). The V end was cut by 0 bases, the J end by 8 bases, with 10 bases between. This CDR3 region has 13 residues. This chain's CDR3 is CASSYSAGGEAFF. The CDR3 region has the DNA TGTGCCAGCAGTTACTCAGCCGGGGGGGAAGCTTTCTTT.

The table lists this clone with a few counts. The chain joins TRBV15 to TRBJ2-3, with TRBD2 matching 10 bases. In germline, CDR1 is LNHNV, CDR2 YYDKDF (reference sequence). The V and J ends lost 4 bases and 5 bases, in that order; junction bases with no gene match: 3. This CDR3 contains 14 residues. CDR3: CATSTRLAGDTQYF. The CDR3 region has the DNA TGTGCCACCAGCACTAGACTAGCGGGAGATACGCAGTATTTT.

The V gene is TRBV29-1, the J gene TRBJ2-1; 7 bases map to TRBD1. Germline CDR1 is SQVTM and CDR2 is ANQGSEA. With V trimmed by 8 bases and J by 5 bases, 6 bases remained unmatched. The CDR3 is 12 amino acids. CDR3 sequence: CSLRTGNNEQFF. The CDR3 DNA reads TGCAGCCTTAGGACAGGTAACAATGAGCAGTTCTTC.

The CDR3 region has the DNA TGTGCCAGCAGCTTAGAAGGAGGGACAGGGCCTCTCGAGCAGTACTTC. It codes for CASSLEGGTGPLEQYF. This chain connects TRBV7-9 to TRBJ2-5; the match to TRBD1 covers 9 bases. The better agreement between TRBJ2-7 and the DNA end casts doubt on the J call. CDR1 is SEHNR, CDR2 FQNEAQ, per germline (reference sequence). The CDR3 runs 16 residues.

This clone was detected once. Here the CDR3 reads CASSASGGTDTQYF. CDR3 coding DNA: TGTGCCAGCAGTGCTTCGGGAGGGACAGATACGCAGTATTTT. The J gene is TRBJ2-3, the V gene TRBV2; the match to TRBD2 covers 8 bases. Germline CDR1 reads SNHLY; CDR2 reads FYNNEI. This CDR3 is built from 14 residues. Trimming at V came to 4 bases and at J to 3 bases, leaving 3 bases not matched to a gene.

The chain is built from TRBV5-6 and TRBJ1-3; 8 nucleotides line up with TRBD1. CDR3 length: 16 amino acids. With 4 bases clipped from V and 4 bases from J, the junction kept 10 bases outside the gene matches. Germline CDR1 and CDR2: SGHDT and YYEEEE. The CDR3 DNA is TGTGCCAGCAGCCTACAAGACAGGGGAGTGGGAAACACCATATATTTT. It specifies CASSLQDRGVGNTIYF.

Only one count was recorded for this clone. This chain connects TRBV27 to TRBJ1-5; TRBD1 is a possible D gene (6 bases). This CDR3 region has 16 residues. Per germline, CDR1 MNHEY and CDR2 SMNVEV (reference sequence). V lost 6 bases and J 1 base, leaving 16 bases between the germline ends. CDR3 amino acids: CASSSLAQGSNQPQHF. DNA for the CDR3: TGTGCCAGCAGCTCCCTGGCTCAGGGGAGCAATCAGCCCCAGCATTTT.